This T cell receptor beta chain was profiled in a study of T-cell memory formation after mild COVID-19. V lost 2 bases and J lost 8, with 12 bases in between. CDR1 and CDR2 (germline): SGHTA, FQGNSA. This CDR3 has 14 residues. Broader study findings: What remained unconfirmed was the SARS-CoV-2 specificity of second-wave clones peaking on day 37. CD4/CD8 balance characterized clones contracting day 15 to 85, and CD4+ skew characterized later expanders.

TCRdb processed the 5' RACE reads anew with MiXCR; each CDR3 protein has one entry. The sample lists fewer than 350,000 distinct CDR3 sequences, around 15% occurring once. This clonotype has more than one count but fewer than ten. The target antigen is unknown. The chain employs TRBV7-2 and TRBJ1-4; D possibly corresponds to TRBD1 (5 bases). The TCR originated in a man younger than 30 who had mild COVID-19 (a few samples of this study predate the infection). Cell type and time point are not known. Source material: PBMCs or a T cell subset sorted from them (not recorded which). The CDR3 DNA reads TGTGCCAGCAGCTTATCCCCTGCAGGGGAAAAACTGTTTTTT. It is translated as CASSLSPAGEKLFF.